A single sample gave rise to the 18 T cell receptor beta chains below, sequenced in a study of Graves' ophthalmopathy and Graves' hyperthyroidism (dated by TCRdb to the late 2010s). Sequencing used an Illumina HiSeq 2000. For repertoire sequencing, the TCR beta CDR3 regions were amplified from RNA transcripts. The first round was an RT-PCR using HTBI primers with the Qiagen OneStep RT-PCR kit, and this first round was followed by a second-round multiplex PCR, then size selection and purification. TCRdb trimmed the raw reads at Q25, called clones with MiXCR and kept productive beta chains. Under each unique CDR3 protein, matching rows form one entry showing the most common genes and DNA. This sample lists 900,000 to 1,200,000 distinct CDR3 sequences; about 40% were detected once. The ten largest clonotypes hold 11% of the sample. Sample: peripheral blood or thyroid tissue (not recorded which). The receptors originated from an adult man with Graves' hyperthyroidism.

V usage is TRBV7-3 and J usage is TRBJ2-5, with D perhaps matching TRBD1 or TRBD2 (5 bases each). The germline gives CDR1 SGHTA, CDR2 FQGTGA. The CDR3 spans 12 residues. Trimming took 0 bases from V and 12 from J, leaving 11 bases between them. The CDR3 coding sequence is TGTGCCAGCAGCTTAACAGGGGAGAGGGAGTACTTC. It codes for CASSLTGEREYF.

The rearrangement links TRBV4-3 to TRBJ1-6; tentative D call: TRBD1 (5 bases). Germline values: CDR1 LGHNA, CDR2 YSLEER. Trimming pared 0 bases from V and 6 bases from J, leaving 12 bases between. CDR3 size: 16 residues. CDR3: CASSQDSDRLNSPLHF. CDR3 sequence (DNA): TGCGCCAGCAGCCAAGATAGCGACAGACTTAATTCACCCCTCCACTTT.

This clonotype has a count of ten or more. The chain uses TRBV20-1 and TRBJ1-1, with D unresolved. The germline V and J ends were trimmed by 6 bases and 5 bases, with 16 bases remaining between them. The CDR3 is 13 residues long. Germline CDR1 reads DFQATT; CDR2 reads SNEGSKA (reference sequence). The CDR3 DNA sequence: TGCAGTGCCCTAAGAGGAGAGGTAACTGAAGCTTTCTTT. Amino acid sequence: CSALRGEVTEAFF.

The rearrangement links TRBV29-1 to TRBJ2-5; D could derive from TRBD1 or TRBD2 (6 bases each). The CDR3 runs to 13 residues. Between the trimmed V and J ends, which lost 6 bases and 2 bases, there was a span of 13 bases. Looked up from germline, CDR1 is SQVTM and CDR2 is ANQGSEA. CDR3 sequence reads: CSVGGRGQETQYF. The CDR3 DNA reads TGCAGCGTCGGGGGCAGGGGACAAGAGACCCAGTACTTC.

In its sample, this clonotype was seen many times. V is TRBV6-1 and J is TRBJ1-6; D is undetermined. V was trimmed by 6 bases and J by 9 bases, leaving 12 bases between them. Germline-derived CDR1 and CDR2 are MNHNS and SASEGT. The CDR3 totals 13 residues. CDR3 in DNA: TGTGCCAGCAGAGGGCCGTGGGGTTCACCCCTCCACTTT. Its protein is CASRGPWGSPLHF.

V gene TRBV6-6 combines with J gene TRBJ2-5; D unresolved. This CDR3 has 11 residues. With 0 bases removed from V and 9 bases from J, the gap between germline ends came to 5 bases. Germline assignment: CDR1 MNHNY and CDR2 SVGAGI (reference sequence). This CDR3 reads CASSYSWAQYF. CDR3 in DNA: TGTGCCAGCAGTTACTCGTGGGCCCAGTACTTC.

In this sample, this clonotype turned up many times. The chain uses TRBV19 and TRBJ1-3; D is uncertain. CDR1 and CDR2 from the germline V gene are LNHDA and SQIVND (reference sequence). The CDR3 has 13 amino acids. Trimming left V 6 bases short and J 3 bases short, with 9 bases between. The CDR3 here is CASRPGLGNTIYF. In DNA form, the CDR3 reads TGTGCCAGTAGGCCGGGCCTTGGAAACACCATATATTTT.

As DNA, the CDR3 is TGTGCCAGCAGCTTCCAAGACAGCCGAACCTCACACCATGGCTACACCTTC. It yields the protein CASSFQDSRTSHHGYTF. The V gene is TRBV7-2, the J gene TRBJ1-2; possible D gene TRBD1, 5 bases. Germline V gene lookup returns CDR1 SGHTA and CDR2 FQGNSA. The CDR3 length is 17 residues. The germline V and J ends were trimmed by 3 bases and 6 bases, with 23 bases remaining between them.

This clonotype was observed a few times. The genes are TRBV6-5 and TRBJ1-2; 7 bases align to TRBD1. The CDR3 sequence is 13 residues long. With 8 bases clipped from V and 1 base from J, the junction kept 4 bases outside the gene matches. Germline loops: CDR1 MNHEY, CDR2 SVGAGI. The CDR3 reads CASLGQFNYGYTF. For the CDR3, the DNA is TGTGCCAGCCTGGGACAGTTTAACTATGGCTACACCTTC.

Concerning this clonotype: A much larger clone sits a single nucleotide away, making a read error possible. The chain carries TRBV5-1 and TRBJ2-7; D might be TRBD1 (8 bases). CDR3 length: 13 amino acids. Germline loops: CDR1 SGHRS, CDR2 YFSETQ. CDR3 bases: TGCGCCAGCAGCACACAGGGGGACTACGGGCAGTACTTC. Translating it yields CASSTQGDYGQYF.

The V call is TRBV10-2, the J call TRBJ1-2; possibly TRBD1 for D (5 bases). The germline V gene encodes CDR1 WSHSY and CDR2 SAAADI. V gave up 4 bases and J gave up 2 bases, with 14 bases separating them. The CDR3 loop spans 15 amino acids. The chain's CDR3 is CASSARKGSNYGYTF. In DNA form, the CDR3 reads TGCGCCAGCAGTGCTAGGAAGGGGTCGAACTATGGCTACACCTTC.

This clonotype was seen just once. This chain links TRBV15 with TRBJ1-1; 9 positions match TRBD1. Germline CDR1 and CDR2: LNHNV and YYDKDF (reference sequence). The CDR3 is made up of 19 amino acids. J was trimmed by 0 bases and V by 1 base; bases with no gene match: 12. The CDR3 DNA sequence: TGTGCCACCAGCAGAGGGGAAGGACAGGGGCGCTCGGTGAACACTGAAGCTTTCTTT. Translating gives CATSRGEGQGRSVNTEAFF.

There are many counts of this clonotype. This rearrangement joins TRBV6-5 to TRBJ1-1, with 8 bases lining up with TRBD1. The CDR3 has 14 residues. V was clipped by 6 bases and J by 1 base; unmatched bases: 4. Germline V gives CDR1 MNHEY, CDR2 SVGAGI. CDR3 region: CASRADRANTEAFF. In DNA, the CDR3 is TGTGCCAGCAGAGCGGACAGGGCGAACACTGAAGCTTTCTTT.

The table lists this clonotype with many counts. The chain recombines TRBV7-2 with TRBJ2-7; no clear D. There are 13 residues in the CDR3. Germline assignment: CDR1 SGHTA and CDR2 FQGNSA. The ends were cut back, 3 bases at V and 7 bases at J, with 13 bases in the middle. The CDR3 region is CASSFGAEGEQYF. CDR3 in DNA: TGTGCCAGCAGCTTTGGCGCCGAAGGGGAGCAGTACTTC. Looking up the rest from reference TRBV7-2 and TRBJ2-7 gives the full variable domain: GAGVSQSPSNKVTEKGKDVELRCDPISGHTALYWYRQSLGQGLEFLIYFQGNSAPDKSGLPSDRFSAERTGGSVSTLTIQRTQQEDSAVYLCASSFGAEGEQYFGPGTRLTVT.

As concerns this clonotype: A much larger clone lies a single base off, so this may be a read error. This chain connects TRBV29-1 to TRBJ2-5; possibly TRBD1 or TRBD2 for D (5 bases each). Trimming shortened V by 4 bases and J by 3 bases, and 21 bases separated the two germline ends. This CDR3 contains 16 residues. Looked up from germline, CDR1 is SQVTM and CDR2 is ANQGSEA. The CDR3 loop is CSVVGLRGRGEETQYF. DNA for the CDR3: TGCAGCGTTGTTGGTCTTAGAGGACGAGGGGAAGAGACCCAGTACTTC.

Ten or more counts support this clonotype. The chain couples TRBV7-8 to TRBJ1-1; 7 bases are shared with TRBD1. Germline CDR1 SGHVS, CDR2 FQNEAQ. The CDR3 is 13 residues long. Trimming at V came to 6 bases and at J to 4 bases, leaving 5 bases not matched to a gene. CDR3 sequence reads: CASRFAGGTEAFF. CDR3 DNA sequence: TGTGCCAGCAGATTCGCAGGGGGCACTGAAGCTTTCTTT.

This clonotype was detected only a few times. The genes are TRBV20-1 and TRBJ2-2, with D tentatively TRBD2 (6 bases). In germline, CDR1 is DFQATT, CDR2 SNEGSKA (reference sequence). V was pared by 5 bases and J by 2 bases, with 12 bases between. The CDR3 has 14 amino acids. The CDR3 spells CSAGGTINTGELFF. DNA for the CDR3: TGCAGTGCTGGAGGGACGATCAACACCGGGGAGCTGTTTTTT.

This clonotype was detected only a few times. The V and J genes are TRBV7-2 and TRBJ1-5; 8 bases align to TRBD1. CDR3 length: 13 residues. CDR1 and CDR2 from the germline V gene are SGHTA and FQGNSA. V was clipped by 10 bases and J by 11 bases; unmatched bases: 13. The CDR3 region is CATSGQGAQTQHF. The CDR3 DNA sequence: TGTGCCACATCGGGGCAGGGGGCACAGACCCAGCATTTT.